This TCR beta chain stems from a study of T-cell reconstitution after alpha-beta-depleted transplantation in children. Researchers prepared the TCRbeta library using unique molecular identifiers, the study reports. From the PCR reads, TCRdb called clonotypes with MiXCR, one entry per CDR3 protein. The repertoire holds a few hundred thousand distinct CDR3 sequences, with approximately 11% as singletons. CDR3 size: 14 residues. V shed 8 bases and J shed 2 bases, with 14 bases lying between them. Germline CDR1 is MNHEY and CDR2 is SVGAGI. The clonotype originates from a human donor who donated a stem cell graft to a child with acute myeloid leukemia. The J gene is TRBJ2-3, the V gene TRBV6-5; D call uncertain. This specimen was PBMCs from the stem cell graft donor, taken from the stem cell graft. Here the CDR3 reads CASLSNRNTDTQYF. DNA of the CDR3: TGTGCCAGCTTGAGTAACCGAAACACAGATACGCAGTATTTT.